This record covers a single TCR beta chain. Original data processing: Reference gene primer amplification yielded estimated nucleated cell counts. The assay was immunoSEQ multiplex PCR, and TCRdb's table has in-frame clones only and misses some. V, J and clone size reflect that table, while D and trimming were determined from the DNA. Among fewer than 250,000 clones listed, more than 80% were seen once. This entry comes from a study of blood T cell repertoires in COVID-19. The CDR3 has 14 amino acids. V lost 4 bases to trimming and J lost 0 bases, with 6 bases between them. The germline V gene encodes CDR1 LGHDT and CDR2 YNNKEL (reference sequence).

V gene TRBV3-1 (or the pseudogene TRBV3-2) combines with J gene TRBJ1-4; D is ambiguous. This clonotype originated in a human donor in a cohort sampled during active COVID-19. The sequenced sample consisted of peripheral blood. For the CDR3, the DNA is TGTGCCAGCAGCCCCCGGTCAACTAATGAAAAACTGTTTTTT. It yields the protein CASSPRSTNEKLFF.